The rows below give T cell receptor beta chains drawn from one sample of a study of blood T cells in healthy people across ages. TCRdb redid the calling of the 5' RACE reads with MiXCR, one entry per CDR3 protein. The sample lists about 2 million distinct CDR3 sequences; less than 50% were seen once. The specimen sequenced was blood. These receptors all stem from a middle-aged woman in good health. Both conserved end residues are part of each CDR3. The D gene is left open where the match is weak. Only part of the rows carry a size: once, few, many, or a class if the clone is expanded.

D: NA
J: TRBJ2-7
V: TRBV24-1
size: NA
CDR3: CATSEGIEQYF
DNA: TGTGCCACCAGTGAGGGGATTGAGCAGTACTTC

D: TRBD2
J: TRBJ2-7
V: TRBV11-2
size: NA
CDR3: CASSSGTSGLYEQYF
DNA: TGTGCCAGCAGTTCCGGGACTAGCGGACTATACGAGCAGTACTTC

D: TRBD2
J: TRBJ2-5
V: TRBV5-1
size: many
CDR3: CASSLASGGETQYF
DNA: TGTGCCAGCAGCTTGGCTAGCGGGGGAGAGACCCAGTACTTC

D: NA
J: TRBJ2-7
V: TRBV10-3
size: NA
CDR3: CAISESGFEQYF
DNA: TGTGCCATCAGTGAGTCGGGCTTCGAGCAGTACTTC

D: NA
J: TRBJ2-1
V: TRBV7-2
size: NA
CDR3: CASAGRRINNEQFF
DNA: TGTGCCAGCGCCGGGCGTAGAATAAACAATGAGCAGTTCTTC

D: NA
J: TRBJ1-2
V: TRBV7-2
size: few
CDR3: CASSTIRQLKIPNYGYTF
DNA: TGTGCCAGCAGTACCATAAGGCAGCTGAAAATACCTAACTATGGCTACACCTTC

D: TRBD2
J: TRBJ2-1
V: TRBV7-9
size: NA
CDR3: CASSLESRRAGGDEQFF
DNA: TGTGCCAGCAGCTTAGAGTCGCGACGAGCGGGGGGCGATGAGCAGTTCTTC

D: TRBD1
J: TRBJ1-2
V: TRBV6-5
size: NA
CDR3: CASSYSRQGAGGYTF
DNA: TGTGCCAGCAGTTACTCGAGACAGGGAGCGGGGGGCTACACCTTC

D: TRBD2
J: TRBJ2-3
V: TRBV20-1
size: few
CDR3: CSARVRGVRTDTQYF
DNA: TGCAGTGCTAGAGTACGGGGGGTGCGCACAGATACGCAGTATTTT

D: TRBD1
J: TRBJ2-1
V: TRBV20-1
size: few
CDR3: CSARGDRGHDEQFF
DNA: TGCAGTGCTAGAGGGGACAGGGGGCACGATGAGCAGTTCTTC